This T cell receptor (beta chain) appears in the sequencing data of a study of technical replicates of blood from a few donors. The germline gives CDR1 GTSNPN, CDR2 SVGIG (reference sequence). This CDR3 has 14 amino acids. V gave up 7 bases and J gave up 1 base, with 13 bases separating them. This table comes from immunoSEQ multiplex PCR, and its TCRdb copy is limited to in-frame clones, with some not included. The repertoire holds about 80,000 clones, with about 92% as singletons. The sequence came from a human donor in good health. The source material was T cells isolated from PBMCs. The chain has TRBV30 and TRBJ2-2; no reliable D call. The CDR3 loop reads CALGQYRNTGELFF. The DNA of the CDR3 is TGTGCCTTGGGTCAGTACAGGAACACCGGGGAGCTGTTTTTT.